The rows below give T cell receptor beta chains drawn from one sample of a study of metastatic and nonmetastatic thyroid tumors. TCRdb re-analyzed the PCR reads through MiXCR. The table records nearly 25,000 clones, about a quarter of them present only once. Sequenced: blood. These receptors originate from a male donor with papillary thyroid cancer or a benign thyroid nodule (not recorded which). Some clones in this sample may be carry-over from other donors' samples. Both conserved end residues are part of each CDR3. The D gene is left open where the match is weak. The size entry is marked missing in some rows and otherwise reads once, few, many or a size class.

abundance: many; v_gene: TRBV7-9; j_gene: TRBJ2-5; d_gene: TRBD2; CDR3aa: CASTTAGARLETQYF; CDR3nt: TGTGCCAGCACCACAGCGGGAGCTCGCCTGGAGACCCAGTACTTC
abundance: many; v_gene: TRBV18; j_gene: TRBJ1-5; d_gene: -; CDR3aa: CASSPGPGQPQHF; CDR3nt: TGTGCCAGCTCACCCGGACCCGGCCAGCCCCAGCATTTT
abundance: many; v_gene: TRBV27; j_gene: TRBJ2-1; d_gene: -; CDR3aa: CASSPGSLLYNEQFF; CDR3nt: TGTGCCAGCAGTCCGGGGTCTCTACTCTACAATGAGCAGTTCTTC
abundance: -; v_gene: TRBV5-8; j_gene: TRBJ1-1; d_gene: -; CDR3aa: CASSSKIGGNTEAFF; CDR3nt: TGTGCCAGCAGCTCCAAGATTGGGGGGAACACTGAAGCTTTCTTT
abundance: few; v_gene: TRBV27; j_gene: TRBJ1-5; d_gene: -; CDR3aa: CASSPMPVQGVWGRPQHF; CDR3nt: TGTGCCAGCAGTCCCATGCCGGTACAGGGTGTCTGGGGGCGGCCCCAGCATTTT
abundance: -; v_gene: TRBV7-6; j_gene: TRBJ2-3; d_gene: -; CDR3aa: CASSLVINPDTQYF; CDR3nt: TGTGCCAGCAGCTTAGTTATCAACCCAGATACGCAGTATTTT
abundance: -; v_gene: TRBV20-1; j_gene: TRBJ1-1; d_gene: -; CDR3aa: CSASPGGLRLTEAFF; CDR3nt: TGCAGTGCTAGTCCAGGTGGGCTACGTCTTACTGAAGCTTTCTTT
abundance: -; v_gene: TRBV7-9; j_gene: TRBJ2-7; d_gene: -; CDR3aa: CASSTGTFYEQYF; CDR3nt: TGTGCCAGCAGCACTGGGACGTTTTACGAGCAGTACTTC
abundance: many; v_gene: TRBV12-3/TRBV12-4; j_gene: TRBJ1-2; d_gene: -; CDR3aa: CASTTYAAGGYTF; CDR3nt: TGTGCCAGCACAACCTACGCGGCTGGGGGCTACACCTTC
abundance: many; v_gene: TRBV11-2; j_gene: TRBJ1-1; d_gene: -; CDR3aa: CASSPLGRGRGDTEAFF; CDR3nt: TGTGCCAGCAGCCCCCTGGGGAGGGGGAGGGGAGACACTGAAGCTTTCTTT
abundance: -; v_gene: TRBV6-1; j_gene: TRBJ2-3; d_gene: TRBD2; CDR3aa: CASSERTSGVTDTQYF; CDR3nt: TGTGCCAGCAGTGAGAGGACTAGCGGGGTTACAGATACGCAGTATTTT
abundance: few; v_gene: TRBV28; j_gene: TRBJ1-1; d_gene: -; CDR3aa: CASSRLDNTEAFF; CDR3nt: TGTGCCAGCAGTCGTTTAGATAACACTGAAGCCTTCTTT
abundance: -; v_gene: TRBV6-1; j_gene: TRBJ1-1; d_gene: -; CDR3aa: CASTAVAQAFF; CDR3nt: TGTGCCAGCACTGCAGTGGCGCAGGCTTTCTTT
abundance: few; v_gene: TRBV6-2/TRBV6-3; j_gene: TRBJ2-7; d_gene: -; CDR3aa: CASSSHPAGGSHEQYF; CDR3nt: TGTGCCAGCAGTTCTCACCCTGCCGGTGGGAGCCACGAGCAGTACTTC
abundance: -; v_gene: TRBV6-1; j_gene: TRBJ2-7; d_gene: -; CDR3aa: CASRGPTSYEHYF; CDR3nt: TGTGCCAGTCGAGGGCCGACCTCCTACGAGCATTACTTC
abundance: many; v_gene: TRBV20-1; j_gene: TRBJ1-5; d_gene: TRBD1; CDR3aa: CSATATGLLGQPQHF; CDR3nt: TGCAGTGCTACTGCGACAGGGCTCCTCGGTCAGCCCCAGCATTTT
abundance: many; v_gene: TRBV20-1; j_gene: TRBJ2-1; d_gene: TRBD1; CDR3aa: CSAISQGNEQFF; CDR3nt: TGCAGTGCTATATCACAGGGGAATGAGCAGTTCTTC
abundance: -; v_gene: TRBV7-3; j_gene: TRBJ2-3; d_gene: TRBD2; CDR3aa: CASSETSGTDTQYF; CDR3nt: TGTGCCAGCAGCGAAACTAGCGGCACAGATACGCAGTATTTT
abundance: many; v_gene: TRBV28; j_gene: TRBJ2-3; d_gene: -; CDR3aa: CASIDLTDTQYF; CDR3nt: TGTGCCAGCATTGATCTGACAGATACGCAGTATTTT
abundance: -; v_gene: TRBV6-2/TRBV6-3; j_gene: TRBJ2-1; d_gene: TRBD1; CDR3aa: CASSRTGGSEEQFF; CDR3nt: TGTGCCAGCAGTAGGACAGGGGGCTCGGAGGAGCAGTTCTTC
abundance: many; v_gene: TRBV7-7; j_gene: TRBJ2-7; d_gene: -; CDR3aa: CASSSVPKGEQYF; CDR3nt: TGTGCTAGCAGCTCCGTTCCGAAAGGCGAGCAGTACTTC
abundance: many; v_gene: TRBV7-3; j_gene: TRBJ2-3; d_gene: -; CDR3aa: CASSLLSVAGPLSDTQYF; CDR3nt: TGTGCCAGCAGCTTACTTTCCGTGGCAGGGCCGTTATCAGATACGCAGTATTTT
abundance: few; v_gene: TRBV9; j_gene: TRBJ1-1; d_gene: -; CDR3aa: CASSDNTEAFF; CDR3nt: TGTGCCAGCAGCGACAACACTGAAGCTTTCTTT
abundance: -; v_gene: TRBV5-1; j_gene: TRBJ2-7; d_gene: -; CDR3aa: CASSQGRALATDEQYF; CDR3nt: TGCGCCAGCAGTCAAGGACGGGCTCTGGCTACTGACGAGCAGTACTTC
abundance: many; v_gene: TRBV2; j_gene: TRBJ1-1; d_gene: -; CDR3aa: CASSSLRGAEAFF; CDR3nt: TGTGCCAGCAGTTCACTGAGGGGCGCTGAAGCTTTCTTT
abundance: -; v_gene: TRBV9; j_gene: TRBJ2-7; d_gene: TRBD1; CDR3aa: CASSGGDRAYEQYF; CDR3nt: TGTGCCAGCAGCGGCGGGGACAGGGCCTACGAGCAGTACTTC
abundance: many; v_gene: TRBV4-1; j_gene: TRBJ1-1; d_gene: -; CDR3aa: CASSQVDRKEEAFF; CDR3nt: TGCGCCAGCAGCCAAGTCGACAGGAAAGAAGAAGCTTTCTTT
abundance: many; v_gene: TRBV29-1; j_gene: TRBJ2-7; d_gene: TRBD2; CDR3aa: CSVAGTSYEQYF; CDR3nt: TGCAGCGTAGCCGGGACTAGCTACGAGCAGTACTTC